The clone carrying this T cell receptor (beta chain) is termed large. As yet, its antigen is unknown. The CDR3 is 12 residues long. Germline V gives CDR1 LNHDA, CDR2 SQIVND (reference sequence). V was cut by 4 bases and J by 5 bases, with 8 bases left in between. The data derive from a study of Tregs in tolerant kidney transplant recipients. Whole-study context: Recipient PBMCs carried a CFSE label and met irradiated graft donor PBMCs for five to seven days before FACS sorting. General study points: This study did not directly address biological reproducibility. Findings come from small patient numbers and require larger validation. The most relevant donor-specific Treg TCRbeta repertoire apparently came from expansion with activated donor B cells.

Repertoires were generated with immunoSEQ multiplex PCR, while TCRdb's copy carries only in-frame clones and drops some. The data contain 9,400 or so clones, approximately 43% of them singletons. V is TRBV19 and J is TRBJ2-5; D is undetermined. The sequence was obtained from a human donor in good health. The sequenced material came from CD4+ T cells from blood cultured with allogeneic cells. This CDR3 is CASSNALETQYF. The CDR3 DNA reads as TGTGCCAGTAGTAACGCATTGGAGACCCAGTACTTC.